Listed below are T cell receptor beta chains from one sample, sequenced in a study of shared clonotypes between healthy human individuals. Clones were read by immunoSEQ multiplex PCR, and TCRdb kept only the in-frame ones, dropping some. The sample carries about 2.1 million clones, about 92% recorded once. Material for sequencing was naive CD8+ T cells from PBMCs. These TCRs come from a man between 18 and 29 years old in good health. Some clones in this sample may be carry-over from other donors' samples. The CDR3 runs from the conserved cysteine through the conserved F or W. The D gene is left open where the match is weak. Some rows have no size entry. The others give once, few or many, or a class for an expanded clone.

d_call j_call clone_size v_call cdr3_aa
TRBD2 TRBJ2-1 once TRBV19 CASSSGTSGSNEQFF
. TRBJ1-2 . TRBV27 CASSLSEGHSLLYGYTF
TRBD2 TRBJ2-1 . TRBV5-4 CASSALAGPNYNEQFF
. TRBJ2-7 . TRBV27 CASSLKIRYEQYF
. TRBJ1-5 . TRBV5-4 CASSLALGSVQHF
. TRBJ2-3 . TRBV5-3 CARRRDTSSTDTQYF
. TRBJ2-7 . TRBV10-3 CALKEGTGRNYEQYF
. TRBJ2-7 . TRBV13 CASSNRDFSYEQYF
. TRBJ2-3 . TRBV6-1 CASREGGTDTQYF
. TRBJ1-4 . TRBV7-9 CATGRGGSEKLFF
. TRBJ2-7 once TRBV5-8 CASSFPEEVYEQYF
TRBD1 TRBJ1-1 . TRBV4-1 CASSQVIWQGDGNTEAFF
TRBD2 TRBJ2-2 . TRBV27 CASSSHRTSLAGELFF
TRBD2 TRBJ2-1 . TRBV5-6 CASSLFEAGGYNEQFF
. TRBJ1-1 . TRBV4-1 CASSQVAANTEAFF
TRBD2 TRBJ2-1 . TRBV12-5 CASGLGEGKYNEQFF
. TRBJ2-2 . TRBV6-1 CASSEGIYTGELFF
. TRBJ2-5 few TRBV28 CASSFANLEETQYF
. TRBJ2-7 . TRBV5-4 CASSPKGAYEQYF
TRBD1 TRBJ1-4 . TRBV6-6 CASSTGTGNEKLFF
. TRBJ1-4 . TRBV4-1 CASSQVPGYEKLFF
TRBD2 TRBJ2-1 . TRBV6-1 CASGSGSYNEQFF
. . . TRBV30 CAWGDGYEQYF
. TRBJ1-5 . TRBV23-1 CASSPRDPNSNQPQHF
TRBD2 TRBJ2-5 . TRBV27 CASSSLAGMEETQYF
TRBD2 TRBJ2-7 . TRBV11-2 CASSGLADYEQYF
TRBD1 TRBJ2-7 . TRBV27 CASSREAGGKYEQYF
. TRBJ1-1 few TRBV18 CASSPEAVEAFF
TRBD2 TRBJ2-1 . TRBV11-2 CASSLDRPPSGILVEQFF
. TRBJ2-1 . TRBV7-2 CASSLPREKSSYNEQFF
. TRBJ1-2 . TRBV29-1 CSAIGQGLGGYTF
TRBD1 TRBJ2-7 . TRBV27 CASSSTGTGSYEQYF
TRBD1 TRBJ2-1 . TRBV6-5 CASSSGGLEQFF
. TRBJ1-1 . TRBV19 CASSKRGVRMNTEAFF
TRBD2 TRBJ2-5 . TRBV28 CASKLAGNQVLETQYF
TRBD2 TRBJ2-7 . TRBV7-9 CASSPTRLAGDPYEQYF